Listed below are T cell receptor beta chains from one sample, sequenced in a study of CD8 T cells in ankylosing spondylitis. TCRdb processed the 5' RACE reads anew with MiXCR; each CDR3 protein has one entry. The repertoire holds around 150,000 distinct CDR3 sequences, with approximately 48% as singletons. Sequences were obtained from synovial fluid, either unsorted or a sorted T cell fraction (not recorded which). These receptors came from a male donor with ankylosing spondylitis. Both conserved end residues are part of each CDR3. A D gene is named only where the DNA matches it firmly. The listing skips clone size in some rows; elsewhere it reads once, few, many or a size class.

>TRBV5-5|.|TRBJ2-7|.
TGTGCCAGCAGCGGCGACAGGTTCTACGAGCAGTACTTC
CASSGDRFYEQYF
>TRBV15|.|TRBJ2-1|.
TGTGCCACCAGCAGAGATGTAACAGGTCGGGGTTGGAATGAGCAGTTCTTC
CATSRDVTGRGWNEQFF
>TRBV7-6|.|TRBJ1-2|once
TGTGCCAGCAGCTTAAGGGGGTACTATGGCTACACCTTC
CASSLRGYYGYTF
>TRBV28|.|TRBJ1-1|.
TGTGTCAGGGGCCACCTAGGCACTGAAGCTTTCTTT
CVRGHLGTEAFF
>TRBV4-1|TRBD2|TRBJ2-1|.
TGCGCCAGCAGCCCCCCCGGACTAGCGGGAGGGGTCGATGAGCAGTTCTTC
CASSPPGLAGGVDEQFF
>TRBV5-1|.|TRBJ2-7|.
TGCGCCAGCAGCTTGGACGACGGTCACGAGCAGTACTTC
CASSLDDGHEQYF
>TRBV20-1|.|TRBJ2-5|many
TGCAGTGCTAGAGGACTGCTAGTTTACCAAGAGACCCAGTACTTC
CSARGLLVYQETQYF
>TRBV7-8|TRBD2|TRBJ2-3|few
TGTGCCAGCAGCCCCTCTGGCGGGAGGGAGAGAGATACGCAGTATTTT
CASSPSGGRERDTQYF
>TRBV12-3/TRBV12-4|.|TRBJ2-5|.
TGTGCCAGCAGTCAAGGGGCTAGCGACGGCCAAGAGACCCAGTACTTC
CASSQGASDGQETQYF
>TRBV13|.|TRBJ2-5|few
TGTGCCAGCAGCGCCAGAGTTGCCACCCAGTACTTC
CASSARVATQYF
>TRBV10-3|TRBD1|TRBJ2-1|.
TGTGCCATCAGTGAGTCCCCCCTACAAACAGGGGATGGGCATGAGCAGTTCTTC
CAISESPLQTGDGHEQFF